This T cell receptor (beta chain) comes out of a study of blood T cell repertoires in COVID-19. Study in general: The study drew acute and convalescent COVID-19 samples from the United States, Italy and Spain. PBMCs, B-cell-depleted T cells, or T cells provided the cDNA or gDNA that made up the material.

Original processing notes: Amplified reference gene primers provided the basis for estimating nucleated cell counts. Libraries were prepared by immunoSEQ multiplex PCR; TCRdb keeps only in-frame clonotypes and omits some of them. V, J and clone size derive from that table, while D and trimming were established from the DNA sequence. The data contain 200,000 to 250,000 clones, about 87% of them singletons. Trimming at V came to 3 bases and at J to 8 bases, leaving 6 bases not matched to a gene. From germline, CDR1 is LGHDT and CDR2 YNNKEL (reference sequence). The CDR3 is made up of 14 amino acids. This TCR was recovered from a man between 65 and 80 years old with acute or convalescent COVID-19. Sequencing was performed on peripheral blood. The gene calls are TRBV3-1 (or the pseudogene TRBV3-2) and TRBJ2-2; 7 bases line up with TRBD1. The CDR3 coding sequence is TGTGCCAGCAGCCAGGGTACAGGGGCTGGGGAGCTGTTTTTT. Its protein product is CASSQGTGAGELFF.